A single TCR beta chain is shown here with its context. V was clipped by 5 bases and J by 0 bases, with 11 bases between them. The CDR3 spans 14 residues. Germline values: CDR1 DFQATT, CDR2 SNEGSKA (reference sequence). This record belongs to a study of T cells after yellow fever vaccination. Study-level background: Fractions of limited cellularity were prepared by means of SMART-Seq v4 Ultra Low Input.

5'RACE template switching added a universal primer site and UMIs to TCR cDNA. TCRdb reanalysed the 5' RACE reads using MiXCR and keeps one entry per CDR3 protein. The sample records a few hundred thousand distinct CDR3 sequences, roughly 4% being singletons. This clonotype was obtained from a man between 18 and 35 years old who received the YFV17D yellow fever vaccine. The material was PBMCs, obtained 5 days after the yellow fever booster vaccination. V usage is TRBV20-1 and J usage is TRBJ1-3, with unresolved D. Here the CDR3 reads CSAPTPGSGNTIYF. The CDR3 nucleotides are TGCAGTGCTCCGACACCCGGCTCTGGAAACACCATATATTTT.